The T cell receptor beta chain described here comes from a study of beta chain features in type 1 diabetes. Whole-study context: Patients and healthy donors were similar in age, gender and cell yields.

In germline, CDR1 is MNHEY, CDR2 SMNVEV (reference sequence). Unmatched junction bases numbered 8, after V lost 5 bases and J lost 7 bases. The length of the CDR3 is 14 residues. Expressed TCRB transcripts were sequenced after all isolated RNA was converted to cDNA. Profiled with immunoSEQ multiplex PCR; TCRdb holds only in-frame clones, not every one. The sample carries 200,000 to 250,000 clones, about 14% recorded once. With regard to this clone: What it binds is unknown.

Study-wide findings and caveats: Shorter templates might be favored by PCR, equally in patients and controls.

The source of this sequence is a woman between 40 and 55 years old in good health. The V and J genes are TRBV27 and TRBJ1-2; 9 nucleotides line up with TRBD1. The specimen sequenced was naive CD4+ T cells from blood. CDR3 sequence (DNA): TGTGCCAGCAGTCCCGAACAGGGGGCGGGTGGCTACACCTTC. This codes for CASSPEQGAGGYTF.